Listed here are 31 T cell receptor beta chains from one sample, sequenced in a study of neoadjuvant nivolumab and ipilimumab in lung cancer (dated by TCRdb to 2020 to 2021). The time point label on this specimen signifies: pretherapy, before neoadjuvant immune checkpoint inhibitors. The library was obtained by the immunoSEQ multiplex PCR assay. This immuneACCESS table, as held by TCRdb, lists in-frame sequences with V and J called but not all clones. Of the missing ones, under half trace to an unresolved V gene in checked studies; the others have no known cause. The sample table contains approximately 40,000 clones; only one count was recorded for roughly 89% of them. The top ten hold about 3.6% of the sample. This material consisted of peripheral blood, taken before neoadjuvant nivolumab, alone or with ipilimumab. The receptors shown here come from an adult with non-small cell lung cancer.

The chain couples TRBV11-2 to TRBJ2-7, with 8 bases lining up with TRBD1. V trimming: 1 base; J trimming: 3 bases; junction bases outside the gene matches: 5. This CDR3 contains 15 residues. CDR1 and CDR2 (germline): SGHAT, FQNNGV. The CDR3 region is CASSLVGTGHYEQYF. In DNA, the CDR3 is TGTGCCAGCAGCTTAGTAGGGACAGGACACTACGAGCAGTACTTC. Full variable domain (remainder filled in from reference TRBV11-2 and TRBJ2-7): EAGVAQSPRYKIIEKRQSVAFWCNPISGHATLYWYQQILGQGPKLLIQFQNNGVVDDSQLPKDRFSAERLKGVDSTLKIQPAKLEDSAVYLCASSLVGTGHYEQYFGPGTRLTVT.

The chain couples TRBV7-2 to TRBJ2-7, with 7 bases that match TRBD1. V lost 5 bases and J lost 0; bases outside the gene matches: 4. The V gene's germline CDR1 is SGHTA and CDR2 FQGNSA. This CDR3 has 14 amino acids. CDR3 DNA: TGTGCCAGCAGCCTTTGGGACAGCTCCTACGAGCAGTACTTC. It encodes CASSLWDSSYEQYF. Combining the CDR3 with reference TRBV7-2 and TRBJ2-7 gives the whole variable domain GAGVSQSPSNKVTEKGKDVELRCDPISGHTALYWYRQSLGQGLEFLIYFQGNSAPDKSGLPSDRFSAERTGGSVSTLTIQRTQQEDSAVYLCASSLWDSSYEQYFGPGTRLTVT.

This chain links TRBV7-6 with TRBJ2-1; D possibly matches TRBD1 or TRBD2 (5 bases each). V lost 5 bases to trimming and J lost 6 bases, with 17 bases between them. CDR1 and CDR2 (germline): SGHVS, FNYEAQ. This CDR3 is built from 15 residues. The CDR3 loop is CASSPRDQRPNEQFF. In DNA, the CDR3 is TGTGCCAGCAGCCCCCGGGACCAAAGACCCAATGAGCAGTTCTTC.

This clone was detected only once. For the CDR3, the DNA is TGTGCCAGCAGCTCCCTGGGGGTAACCCTTTCGCCTTTCTTT. Translating gives CASSSLGVTLSPFF. The chain has TRBV27 and TRBJ1-1; D possibly corresponds to TRBD1 (5 bases). Trimming pared 6 bases from V and 12 bases from J, leaving 23 bases between. There are 14 residues in the CDR3. Germline V gene data show CDR1 as MNHEY and CDR2 as SMNVEV (reference sequence).

This clone has only one observation. V gene TRBV6-1 combines with J gene TRBJ2-7, with 8 bases fitting TRBD1. The germline V gene has CDR1 MNHNS and CDR2 SASEGT. The V segment lost 8 bases and the J segment 3 bases; nucleotides outside the gene matches: 6. The CDR3 runs to 13 residues. The chain's CDR3 is CASAWDRNYEQYF. In DNA form, the CDR3 reads TGTGCCAGCGCCTGGGACAGGAACTACGAGCAGTACTTC.

This clone has a single count. CDR3 DNA sequence: TGTGCCAGCAGCTTAGGGGGCAGGGCCATTAATGAAAAACTGTTTTTT. Its translation: CASSLGGRAINEKLFF. This rearrangement joins TRBV11-3 to TRBJ1-4; TRBD1 might be the D (5 bases). V lost 1 base to trimming and J lost 4 bases, with 13 bases between them. CDR1 and CDR2 (germline): SGHNT, YENEEA. This CDR3 is 16 amino acids long.

The chain is built from TRBV7-9 and TRBJ2-5; D ambiguous. The CDR3 has 12 amino acids. Deletions cut 1 base from V and 2 bases from J, with 2 bases between. CDR1 and CDR2 (germline): SEHNR, FQNEAQ (reference sequence). The CDR3 here is CASSLVQETQYF. Written as DNA, the CDR3 is TGTGCCAGCAGCTTAGTGCAAGAGACCCAGTACTTC.

The gene calls are TRBV18 and TRBJ2-1; possibly TRBD1 or TRBD2 for D (5 bases each). The V gene lost 3 bases and the J gene lost 2 bases, with 14 bases spanning the gap. The germline V gene encodes CDR1 KGHSH and CDR2 LQKENI. The CDR3 consists of 16 residues. The CDR3 reads CASSPSGTVAYNEQFF. The DNA for the CDR3 is TGTGCCAGCTCACCGTCGGGGACGGTGGCCTACAATGAGCAGTTCTTC.

The V gene is TRBV7-3, the J gene TRBJ2-7; D is ambiguous. Germline CDR1 is SGHTA and CDR2 is FQGTGA. V lost 3 bases and J lost 2, with 8 bases in between. This CDR3 contains 13 residues. For the CDR3, the DNA is TGTGCCAGCAGCTTTGACGAAACCTACGAGCAGTACTTC. This encodes CASSFDETYEQYF.

The rearrangement links TRBV4-1 to TRBJ1-1, with 7 bases lining up with TRBD1. The CDR3 is 14 amino acids. Looked up from germline, CDR1 is MGHRA and CDR2 is YSYEKL. With V trimmed by 2 bases and J by 10 bases, 10 bases remained unmatched. CDR3 sequence: CASSQLDREDIAFF. CDR3 bases: TGCGCCAGCAGCCAACTAGACAGGGAGGATATAGCTTTCTTT.

This clone showed up just once. The gene calls are TRBV7-2 and TRBJ2-1; D gene ambiguous. This CDR3 has 14 residues. The germline V and J ends were trimmed by 1 base and 5 bases, with 9 bases remaining between them. Per the germline V gene, CDR1 is SGHTA and CDR2 is FQGNSA. The CDR3 region is CASSLVLQNNEQFF. The CDR3 DNA reads TGTGCCAGCAGCTTAGTGCTCCAGAACAATGAGCAGTTCTTC. Looking up the rest from reference TRBV7-2 and TRBJ2-1 gives the full variable domain: GAGVSQSPSNKVTEKGKDVELRCDPISGHTALYWYRQSLGQGLEFLIYFQGNSAPDKSGLPSDRFSAERTGGSVSTLTIQRTQQEDSAVYLCASSLVLQNNEQFFGPGTRLTVL.

This chain links TRBV30 with TRBJ2-1; TRBD1 agrees at 10 bases. Germline V gives CDR1 GTSNPN, CDR2 SVGIG (reference sequence). CDR3 size: 15 residues. Trimming removed 0 bases from V and 6 bases from J; junction bases left unmatched: 5. CDR3 sequence reads: CAWSVLGTGVNEQFF. CDR3 sequence (DNA): TGTGCCTGGAGTGTACTGGGGACAGGGGTCAATGAGCAGTTCTTC.

This clone was counted once. J is TRBJ1-2 and V is TRBV9; 10 positions agree with TRBD1. The V gene end was trimmed by 0 bases and the J gene end by 8 bases; junction bases not matched to a gene: 10. Germline V gene sequence: CDR1 SGDLS, CDR2 YYNGEE. The CDR3 spans 16 residues. DNA for the CDR3: TGTGCCAGCAGCGTAGCGGCCGGGACAGGGGTCGGGGGCTACACCTTC. It yields the protein CASSVAAGTGVGGYTF.

The chain carries TRBV5-1 and TRBJ2-7; 8 bases are shared with TRBD2. The CDR3 is 16 residues long. V was clipped by 0 bases and J by 5 bases; unmatched bases: 10. The germline gives CDR1 SGHRS, CDR2 YFSETQ. CDR3 nucleotides: TGCGCCAGCAGCTTGGCCGAGGGCGGGAGGCTTAACGAGCAGTACTTC. It encodes CASSLAEGGRLNEQYF.

The chain employs TRBV10-3 and TRBJ1-1; 12 bases fit TRBD1. Germline V gene sequence: CDR1 ENHRY, CDR2 SYGVKD. Germline trimming cut 7 bases from V and 0 bases from J; bases unmatched to any gene: 12. This CDR3 has 18 amino acids. CDR3 residues: CAITPGQGAHQLNTEAFF. In DNA, the CDR3 is TGTGCCATCACCCCGGGACAGGGGGCTCACCAATTGAACACTGAAGCTTTCTTT.

The chain recombines TRBV6-1 with TRBJ1-1; D might be TRBD1 (5 bases). The CDR3 sequence is 15 residues long. From germline, CDR1 is MNHNS and CDR2 SASEGT. Trimming removed 0 bases from V and 3 bases from J, with 11 bases in between. The CDR3 region has the DNA TGTGCCAGCAGTGAAGCCTCGGGGGGTTACACTGAAGCTTTCTTT. Its translation: CASSEASGGYTEAFF.

V is TRBV6-5 and J is TRBJ2-2; D tentatively reads TRBD1 or TRBD2 (5 bases each). V gave up 0 bases and J gave up 7 bases, with 15 bases separating them. The CDR3 has 16 residues. The germline V gene has CDR1 MNHEY and CDR2 SVGAGI. In DNA, the CDR3 is TGTGCCAGCAGTTACTCCGGGGAATCGGGGCTCGGGGAGCTGTTTTTT. Protein: CASSYSGESGLGELFF.

V usage is TRBV7-8 and J usage is TRBJ2-1, with 9 nucleotides matching TRBD2. V lost 0 bases, J lost 7 bases, and 7 bases stayed unmatched. Germline values: CDR1 SGHVS, CDR2 FQNEAQ. This CDR3 region has 16 residues. In DNA form, the CDR3 reads TGTGCCAGCAGCTTAGCCCGGACTAGCGTAGCGAATGAGCAGTTCTTC. Protein sequence: CASSLARTSVANEQFF.

The chain employs TRBV5-1 and TRBJ2-1; 10 bases are a match to TRBD1. The CDR3 has 16 amino acids. V lost 0 bases to trimming and J lost 4 bases; unmatched junction nucleotides: 4. Per germline, CDR1 SGHRS and CDR2 YFSETQ. CDR3 residues: CASSLGQGATYNEQFF. For the CDR3, the DNA is TGCGCCAGCAGCTTGGGACAGGGGGCTACATACAATGAGCAGTTCTTC. The full variable domain, in which reference TRBV5-1 and TRBJ2-1 provide the parts outside the CDR3, is KAGVTQTPRYLIKTRGQQVTLSCSPISGHRSVSWYQQTPGQGLQFLFEYFSETQRNKGNFPGRFSGRQFSNSRSEMNVSTLELGDSALYLCASSLGQGATYNEQFFGPGTRLTVL.

This clone was observed a few times. This CDR3 is CASSSPGTSGTGELFF. The CDR3 DNA reads TGTGCCAGCAGTTCGCCCGGGACTAGCGGCACCGGGGAGCTGTTTTTT. The chain is built from TRBV6-5 and TRBJ2-2; 11 nucleotides match TRBD2. The CDR3 runs 16 residues. The V gene's germline CDR1 is MNHEY and CDR2 SVGAGI. J lost 4 bases, V lost 4 bases, and 5 bases had no gene match.

CDR3 coding DNA: TGTGCCAGCAGTTTAATAGGACAGCAAACCTACGAGCAGTACTTC. Translated: CASSLIGQQTYEQYF. The J gene is TRBJ2-7, the V gene TRBV27, with D possibly matching TRBD1 (6 bases). CDR1 MNHEY and CDR2 SMNVEV come from the germline V gene (reference sequence). CDR3 length equals 15 residues. Trimming pared 2 bases from V and 2 bases from J, leaving 13 bases between.

This rearrangement joins TRBV19 to TRBJ1-2; 9 bases map to TRBD1. The CDR3 has 13 amino acids. V was pared by 10 bases and J by 2 bases, with 5 bases of the junction left unmatched. Per germline, CDR1 LNHDA and CDR2 SQIVND (reference sequence). The CDR3 loop reads CATTGQGNYGYTF. CDR3 nucleotides: TGTGCCACCACGGGACAGGGCAACTATGGCTACACCTTC.

This chain connects TRBV6-5 to TRBJ2-3, with 8 bases fitting TRBD2. The germline V gene encodes CDR1 MNHEY and CDR2 SVGAGI. V was pared by 0 bases and J by 4 bases, with 6 bases of the junction left unmatched. The CDR3 contains 16 residues. The CDR3 loop reads CASSYSAGGWADTQYF. In DNA form, the CDR3 reads TGTGCCAGCAGTTACTCGGCGGGAGGTTGGGCAGATACGCAGTATTTT.

The chain employs TRBV11-2 and TRBJ2-3, with D perhaps matching TRBD2 (5 bases). CDR1 is SGHAT and CDR2 is FQNNGV in the germline V gene. There are 16 residues in the CDR3. Trimming took 5 bases from V and 0 from J, leaving 15 bases between them. For the CDR3, the DNA is TGTGCCAGCAGCCTTTGGGGAGCCCCTAGCACAGATACGCAGTATTTT. Translated: CASSLWGAPSTDTQYF.

J is TRBJ2-5 and V is TRBV6-1; possible D gene TRBD1, 7 bases. This CDR3 contains 15 residues. Germline V lookup: CDR1 MNHNS, CDR2 SASEGT. V dropped 1 base and J dropped 5 bases, with 14 bases sitting between them. The chain's CDR3 is CASSEGRGVGETQYF. The CDR3 nucleotides are TGTGCCAGCAGTGAAGGCAGGGGGGTTGGGGAGACCCAGTACTTC.

There are a few counts of this clone. This sequence joins TRBV9 and TRBJ2-3; D ambiguous. The CDR3 covers 19 residues. Germline V gene data show CDR1 as SGDLS and CDR2 as YYNGEE. The V gene lost 0 bases and the J gene lost 0 bases, with 20 bases spanning the gap. The CDR3 loop reads CASSVATSFATVSTDTQYF. The CDR3 DNA follows: TGTGCCAGCAGCGTAGCTACGTCGTTTGCGACGGTGAGCACAGATACGCAGTATTTT.

The V call is TRBV6-5, the J call TRBJ2-7; 13 positions match TRBD2. V was pared by 5 bases and J by 5 bases, with 6 bases of the junction left unmatched. The germline gives CDR1 MNHEY, CDR2 SVGAGI. CDR3 length equals 15 residues. In DNA, the CDR3 is TGTGCCAGCAGTGTGGGACTAGCGGGAAGCCACGAGCAGTACTTC. Protein sequence: CASSVGLAGSHEQYF.

The sample holds one count of this clone. As DNA, the CDR3 is TGTGCCAGCAGCCTCGGACGGGACAGCTACACCTTC. Its protein product is CASSLGRDSYTF. J is TRBJ1-2 and V is TRBV14; possibly TRBD1 for D (6 bases). Trimming shortened V by 4 bases and J by 9 bases, and 12 bases separated the two germline ends. Germline loops: CDR1 SGHDN, CDR2 FVKESK. The CDR3 covers 12 residues.

This clone appeared a single time. The chain links TRBV30 to TRBJ2-7; TRBD2 is a possible D gene (6 bases). Germline lookup yields CDR1 GTSNPN and CDR2 SVGIG (reference sequence). CDR3 length: 12 residues. CDR3 nucleotide sequence: TGTGCGCTCGGGGGTGATTACTACGAGCAGTACTTC. Its translation: CALGGDYYEQYF.

This sequence joins TRBV9 and TRBJ2-3; D uncertain. Germline V gene sequence: CDR1 SGDLS, CDR2 YYNGEE. V was cut by 0 bases and J by 0 bases, with 8 bases left in between. The CDR3 extends over 15 amino acids. The CDR3 DNA reads TGTGCCAGCAGCGTAGCTCTCCTTAGCACAGATACGCAGTATTTT. Encoded protein: CASSVALLSTDTQYF.

The chain combines TRBV29-1 with TRBJ2-3; 7 bases align to TRBD2. Germline V lookup: CDR1 SQVTM, CDR2 ANQGSEA. V lost 2 bases, J lost 3 bases, and 14 bases stayed unmatched. The CDR3 has 17 amino acids. CDR3 sequence (DNA): TGCAGCGTTGAATTTGGCACAGGCCGACTAGCAACAGATACGCAGTATTTT. This translates into CSVEFGTGRLATDTQYF.